These 30 T cell receptor beta chains were all obtained from the same sample, sequenced in a study of T cell responses to AZD1222 COVID-19 vaccine. Sequencing was performed with immunoSEQ multiplex PCR; in TCRdb, only in-frame clones are kept and a portion is missing. Counted here are 200,000 or so clones, approximately 91% occurring once; the ten biggest clones make up nearly 1%. Sample: peripheral blood, taken on day 0 of AZD1222 vaccination. These receptors came from an adult in good health.

This chain connects TRBV28 to TRBJ2-1; 13 bases are shared with TRBD2. CDR3 length: 16 residues. V shed 6 bases and J 5 bases; nucleotides not matched to a gene: 7. Germline-derived CDR1 and CDR2 are MDHEN and SYDVKM. DNA for the CDR3: TGTGCCAGCAGATTACCCGGACTAGCGGGGGACAATGAGCAGTTCTTC. It yields the protein CASRLPGLAGDNEQFF.

The chain combines TRBV5-1 with TRBJ1-1; a weak D match, TRBD1 (5 bases). CDR3 size: 15 residues. Trimming left V 0 bases short and J 2 bases short, with 11 bases between. The germline CDR1 and CDR2 sequences are SGHRS and YFSETQ. CDR3 protein: CASSLAGQRNTEAFF. DNA of the CDR3: TGCGCCAGCAGCTTGGCAGGGCAGAGAAACACTGAAGCTTTCTTT.

The chain links TRBV4-3 to TRBJ1-1; D not certain. Per germline, CDR1 LGHNA and CDR2 YSLEER. V lost 0 bases, J lost 1 base, and 9 bases lay in between. The CDR3 is made up of 15 amino acids. The CDR3 loop reads CASSQDGTPNTEAFF. DNA for the CDR3: TGCGCCAGCAGCCAAGATGGAACCCCGAACACTGAAGCTTTCTTT.

This clone turned up a few times. The chain links TRBV27 to TRBJ2-7; D uncertain. Germline CDR1 is MNHEY and CDR2 is SMNVEV (reference sequence). V dropped 5 bases and J dropped 5 bases, with 13 bases sitting between them. This CDR3 comprises 13 residues. The CDR3 bases are TGTGCCAGCAGTCCCCGCCCACTTAACGAGCAGTACTTC. Amino acids: CASSPRPLNEQYF.

This chain uses TRBV5-1 with TRBJ2-5, with 7 positions matching TRBD2. CDR1 and CDR2 (germline): SGHRS, YFSETQ. J gave up 5 bases and V 2 bases, and 9 bases lay outside the gene matches. The CDR3 is 15 residues long. The CDR3 is CASSFGAGVGETQYF. The CDR3 DNA follows: TGCGCCAGCAGCTTTGGGGCGGGAGTAGGTGAGACCCAGTACTTC.

The V gene is TRBV19, the J gene TRBJ2-2; D is uncertain. The CDR3 covers 15 residues. V was trimmed by 0 bases and J by 3 bases, leaving 8 bases between them. Germline CDR1 and CDR2: LNHDA and SQIVND (reference sequence). The chain's CDR3 is CASSIEGGHTGELFF. The CDR3 DNA is TGTGCCAGTAGTATAGAGGGCGGACACACCGGGGAGCTGTTTTTT.

This chain links TRBV28 with TRBJ2-5; D may be TRBD1 or TRBD2 (5 bases each). Germline CDR1 reads MDHEN; CDR2 reads SYDVKM. The CDR3 totals 14 residues. V was trimmed by 10 bases and J by 7 bases, leaving 22 bases between them. In DNA, the CDR3 is TGTGCCACCAATATTGTGAGGGGTCGGGGGACCCAGTACTTC. It yields the protein CATNIVRGRGTQYF.

This clone came up once. This chain links TRBV4-2 with TRBJ2-1; tentatively, D is TRBD2 (5 bases). The CDR3 has 15 amino acids. The V end lost 0 bases, the J end lost 2 bases, and 8 bases lay between the germline ends. Germline values: CDR1 LGHNA, CDR2 YNFKEQ. CDR3 sequence: CASSQELRAYNEQFF. The CDR3 nucleotides are TGTGCCAGCAGCCAAGAGTTGCGGGCCTACAATGAGCAGTTCTTC.

J is TRBJ2-5 and V is TRBV11-1; 9 bases agree with TRBD2. Germline V gene sequence: CDR1 SGHAT, CDR2 FQDESV (reference sequence). V was clipped by 7 bases and J by 2 bases; unmatched bases: 8. The CDR3 runs to 15 residues. In DNA form, the CDR3 reads TGTGCCAGCACCAAGACTAGCGGATTTCAAGAGACCCAGTACTTC. Its protein product is CASTKTSGFQETQYF.

V gene TRBV18 combines with J gene TRBJ1-5; TRBD1 aligns across 7 bases. This CDR3 is 15 amino acids long. Germline CDR1 and CDR2: KGHSH and LQKENI. V lost 0 bases and J lost 3; bases outside the gene matches: 2. The DNA of the CDR3 is TGTGCCAGCTCACCACCGGGGACAGCCAATCAGCCCCAGCATTTT. It encodes CASSPPGTANQPQHF.

CDR3 region: CASSIRQDLSSYNSPLHF. The CDR3, as DNA: TGTGCCAGTAGTATACGACAGGACCTTAGCTCCTATAATTCACCCCTCCACTTT. The chain recombines TRBV19 with TRBJ1-6; D perhaps matches TRBD1 (6 bases). With 2 bases removed from V and 0 bases from J, the gap between germline ends came to 14 bases. This CDR3 comprises 18 residues. Germline lookup yields CDR1 LNHDA and CDR2 SQIVND (reference sequence).

This chain joins TRBV28 and TRBJ1-4; tentative D call: TRBD1 (5 bases). V was clipped by 5 bases and J by 8 bases, with 18 bases between them. CDR1 MDHEN and CDR2 SYDVKM come from the germline V gene. The CDR3 has 15 amino acids. The CDR3, as DNA: TGTGCCAGCAGTACGAGGGGTAACGGGTGGGAAAAACTGTTTTTT. Encoded protein: CASSTRGNGWEKLFF.

V usage is TRBV29-1 and J usage is TRBJ1-2; 9 positions agree with TRBD1. This CDR3 has 12 amino acids. The germline CDR1 and CDR2 sequences are SQVTM and ANQGSEA. Trimming took 7 bases from V and 4 from J; bases not matched to a gene: 4. The DNA of the CDR3 is TGCAGCGGGACAGGGGTAGGCTATGGCTACACCTTC. This translates into CSGTGVGYGYTF.

The gene calls are TRBV9 and TRBJ2-7; 9 nucleotides agree with TRBD2. The CDR3 covers 14 residues. V trimming: 7 bases; J trimming: 7 bases; junction bases outside the gene matches: 12. Germline V gene lookup returns CDR1 SGDLS and CDR2 YYNGEE. The chain's CDR3 is CASAPGTSFGEQYF. The DNA for the CDR3 is TGTGCCAGCGCCCCGGGGACTAGCTTCGGGGAGCAGTACTTC.

This chain links TRBV2 with TRBJ1-1; D is unresolved. The germline V gene encodes CDR1 SNHLY and CDR2 FYNNEI. CDR3 length equals 14 residues. V shed 7 bases and J shed 0 bases, with 12 bases lying between them. CDR3 amino acids: CASIERMVNTEAFF. CDR3 nucleotide sequence: TGTGCCAGCATCGAGCGGATGGTGAACACTGAAGCTTTCTTT.

This clone was detected only once. The chain uses TRBV9 and TRBJ1-5; D is unresolved. Germline V gene sequence: CDR1 SGDLS, CDR2 YYNGEE. The V end lost 3 bases, the J end lost 3 bases, and 10 bases lay between the germline ends. The CDR3 consists of 14 residues. For the CDR3, the DNA is TGTGCCAGCAGCGGAGGCGGTTACAATCAGCCCCAGCATTTT. Translated: CASSGGGYNQPQHF. Full variable domain (missing parts from reference TRBV9 and TRBJ1-5): DSGVTQTPKHLITATGQRVTLRCSPRSGDLSVYWYQQSLDQGLQFLIQYYNGEERAKGNILERFSAQQFPDLHSELNLSSLELGDSALYFCASSGGGYNQPQHFGDGTRLSIL.

This clone was detected once. V is TRBV18 and J is TRBJ1-1; possibly TRBD1 for D (6 bases). Between the trimmed V and J ends, which lost 6 bases and 0 bases, there was a span of 14 bases. Germline CDR1 is KGHSH and CDR2 is LQKENI. This CDR3 contains 15 residues. In DNA, the CDR3 is TGTGCCAGCTCGCCCCAGGGACACATGAACACTGAAGCTTTCTTT. It encodes CASSPQGHMNTEAFF.

The chain uses TRBV19 and TRBJ1-2; D is ambiguous. This CDR3 region has 13 residues. The ends were cut back, 8 bases at V and 0 bases at J, with 10 bases in the middle. Germline V lookup: CDR1 LNHDA, CDR2 SQIVND (reference sequence). For the CDR3, the DNA is TGTGCCAGTGGCTGGACGGCTAACTATGGCTACACCTTC. It yields the protein CASGWTANYGYTF.

V is TRBV6-2 or TRBV6-3 and J is TRBJ2-7; D is ambiguous. Germline assignment: CDR1 MNHEY and CDR2 SVGEGT. V gave up 4 bases and J gave up 3 bases, with 13 bases separating them. The CDR3 runs to 14 residues. CDR3: CASSSPGSYYEQYF. As DNA, the CDR3 is TGTGCCAGCAGTTCCCCGGGCTCTTACTACGAGCAGTACTTC.

The chain employs TRBV5-4 and TRBJ2-2, with D perhaps matching TRBD2 (6 bases). Trimming left V 4 bases short and J 2 bases short, with 15 bases between. In germline, CDR1 is SGHNT, CDR2 YYREEE (reference sequence). CDR3 length: 16 residues. The CDR3 DNA follows: TGTGCCAGCAGCACTCCGGGACTGGAAAACACCGGGGAGCTGTTTTTT. It translates to CASSTPGLENTGELFF.

The CDR3 DNA follows: TGCGCCAGCAGCCATCGACAGGGAGAAGCTTATGGCTACACCTTC. The encoded protein is CASSHRQGEAYGYTF. The V gene is TRBV4-1, the J gene TRBJ1-2, with 7 bases matching TRBD1. With 3 bases clipped from V and 5 bases from J, the junction kept 9 bases outside the gene matches. The CDR3 loop spans 15 amino acids. Germline lookup yields CDR1 MGHRA and CDR2 YSYEKL.

The J gene is TRBJ2-6, the V gene TRBV19; D might be TRBD2 (7 bases). Germline V gene sequence: CDR1 LNHDA, CDR2 SQIVND (reference sequence). Trimming pared 6 bases from V and 2 bases from J, leaving 23 bases between. The CDR3 consists of 19 residues. In nucleotides, the CDR3 is TGTGCCAGTAGCCCCTTTTCGGGGGGCCAATGGGCTGGGGCCAACGTCCTGACTTTC. It encodes CASSPFSGGQWAGANVLTF.

The chain recombines TRBV11-2 with TRBJ2-3, with 9 bases that match TRBD2. The CDR3 extends over 14 amino acids. V dropped 7 bases and J dropped 6; count of bases not matched to a gene: 8. Germline loops: CDR1 SGHAT, CDR2 FQNNGV. For the CDR3, the DNA is TGTGCCAGCATGAAGGCGGGGGGGCCCGATACGCAGTATTTT. Translating it yields CASMKAGGPDTQYF.

This rearrangement joins TRBV6-2 or TRBV6-3 to TRBJ2-6, with TRBD1 identical over 12 bases. Losses at the gene ends were 1 base for V and 0 bases for J; bases not matched to a gene: 7. The CDR3 length is 20 residues. Germline CDR1 is MNHEY and CDR2 is SVGEGT. The CDR3 sequence is CASSYFSGQGALSGANVLTF. The DNA for the CDR3 is TGTGCCAGCAGTTACTTTTCGGGACAGGGGGCACTCTCTGGGGCCAACGTCCTGACTTTC.

This rearrangement joins TRBV6-2 or TRBV6-3 to TRBJ1-2; tentatively, D is TRBD1 (5 bases). There are 15 residues in the CDR3. Germline V gives CDR1 MNHEY, CDR2 SVGEGT. Trimming pared 2 bases from V and 4 bases from J, leaving 14 bases between. The chain's CDR3 is CASSYPRRAGYGYTF. CDR3 DNA sequence: TGTGCCAGCAGTTACCCACGCAGGGCTGGCTATGGCTACACCTTC.

The chain uses TRBV4-2 and TRBJ1-1; no firm D call. This CDR3 has 18 amino acids. Trimming pared 1 base from V and 0 bases from J, leaving 18 bases between. Germline CDR1 is LGHNA and CDR2 is YNFKEQ. The CDR3 coding sequence is TGTGCCAGCAGCCAAGTTTCCCGTACAAGCCGCATGAACACTGAAGCTTTCTTT. This codes for CASSQVSRTSRMNTEAFF.

Written as DNA, the CDR3 is TGCGCCAGCAGCTTGGGTTCGACGGCTACTAACTATGGCTACACCTTC. Translated: CASSLGSTATNYGYTF. The V call is TRBV5-1, the J call TRBJ1-2, with no clear D. Trimming removed 0 bases from V and 0 bases from J, with 12 bases in between. The CDR3 runs 16 residues. Germline V gene sequence: CDR1 SGHRS, CDR2 YFSETQ.

The CDR3 coding sequence is TGTGCCAGCAGTGGGAAGGGTAAGGGCTACACCTTC. Amino acid sequence: CASSGKGKGYTF. V and J are TRBV27 and TRBJ1-2, with D hard to call. Germline V gene sequence: CDR1 MNHEY, CDR2 SMNVEV (reference sequence). V gave up 5 bases and J gave up 8 bases, with 12 bases separating them. This CDR3 has 12 amino acids.

The J gene is TRBJ2-7, the V gene TRBV13, with unresolved D. CDR3 size: 14 residues. Germline V gives CDR1 PRHDT, CDR2 FYEKMQ (reference sequence). The V end was cut by 2 bases, the J end by 5 bases, with 13 bases between. CDR3 amino acids: CASSLSSLSHEQYF. The CDR3 DNA reads TGTGCCAGCAGCTTATCGTCTCTAAGCCACGAGCAGTACTTC. The full variable domain, completed using reference TRBV13 and TRBJ2-7, is AAGVIQSPRHLIKEKRETATLKCYPIPRHDTVYWYQQGPGQDPQFLISFYEKMQSDKGSIPDRFSAQQFSDYHSELNMSSLELGDSALYFCASSLSSLSHEQYFGPGTRLTVT.

In regard to this clone: Other DNA sequences in this specimen translate into the identical CDR3. The gene calls are TRBV19 and TRBJ2-7; D gene ambiguous. The CDR3 consists of 12 residues. Germline V lookup: CDR1 LNHDA, CDR2 SQIVND (reference sequence). Trimming took off 1 base at V and 3 bases at J, with 4 bases between the two ends. CDR3 sequence: CASSIGRYEQYF. In nucleotides, the CDR3 is TGTGCCAGTAGTATAGGCCGCTACGAGCAGTACTTC.